Reported below is one TCR beta chain. These data belong to a study of blood T cell repertoires in COVID-19. Study-level background: COVID-19 samples collected from the United States, Italy and Spain covered acute and convalescent phases.

Authors' analysis steps: Amplified reference gene primers provided the basis for estimating nucleated cell counts. Clones were read by immunoSEQ multiplex PCR, and TCRdb kept only the in-frame ones, dropping some. V and J calls and clone size follow that table, whereas D and trimming were derived from the DNA. Among fewer than 700,000 clones, roughly nine tenths were seen once, and the ten largest hold 7.8%. V lost 0 bases and J lost 8, with 11 bases in between. This CDR3 is built from 15 residues. Germline V gene data show CDR1 as LGHDT and CDR2 as YNNKEL (reference sequence). Seattle patients were enrolled during active infection and followed longitudinally.

The receptor was derived from a woman aged 50 to 60 with COVID-19, enrolled during active disease. This chain joins TRBV3-1 (or the pseudogene TRBV3-2) and TRBJ1-6; no clear D. Sequencing was performed on peripheral blood. CDR3 loop: CASSQEEVGDSPLHF. CDR3 nucleotide sequence: TGTGCCAGCAGCCAAGAGGAGGTCGGGGATTCACCCCTCCACTTT.